This T cell receptor (beta chain) was recovered during a study of vaccination and CD4 T cells after COVID-19. In regard to this clonotype: What it binds is unknown.

The Oncomine TCR Beta short-read assay was what sequenced the DNA obtained from cultured CD4+ T cells. One entry per CDR3 protein results from TCRdb running MiXCR on the PCR reads. The table records about 10,000 distinct CDR3 sequences, 44% of them present only once. The sample's treatment: roughly ten-day PBMC culture with coronavirus spike peptide pools or control peptides (ViraFEST assay). Days 3 and 7 were when half the medium was replaced with fresh IL-2 medium. CDR3 size: 15 residues. Germline loops: CDR1 MNHNS, CDR2 SASEGT. J was trimmed by 1 base and V by 5 bases; bases with no gene match: 5. J is TRBJ1-3 and V is TRBV6-1; 7 positions match TRBD1. This TCR derives from a human donor who had recovered from COVID-19. Source material: CD4+ T cells from blood, cultured in vitro. The CDR3 protein is CASSRTGQSGNTIYF. CDR3 DNA: TGTGCCAGCAGTAGGACAGGACAGTCTGGAAACACCATATATTTT.